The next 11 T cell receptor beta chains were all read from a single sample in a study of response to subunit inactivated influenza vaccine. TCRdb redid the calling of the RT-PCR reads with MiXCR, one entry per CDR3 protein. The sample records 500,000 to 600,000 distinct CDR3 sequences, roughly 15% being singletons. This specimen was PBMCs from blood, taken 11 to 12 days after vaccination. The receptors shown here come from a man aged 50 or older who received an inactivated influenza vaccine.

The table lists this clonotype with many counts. The CDR3 loop is CASTPGGGTDTQYF. CDR3 nucleotides: TGTGCCAGCACCCCGGGGGGCGGTACAGATACGCAGTATTTT. This chain uses TRBV3-1 with TRBJ2-3, with TRBD2 as a possible D gene (7 bases). Trimming shortened V by 7 bases and J by 3 bases, and 14 bases separated the two germline ends. From germline, CDR1 is LGHDT and CDR2 YNNKEL (reference sequence). The length of the CDR3 is 14 residues.

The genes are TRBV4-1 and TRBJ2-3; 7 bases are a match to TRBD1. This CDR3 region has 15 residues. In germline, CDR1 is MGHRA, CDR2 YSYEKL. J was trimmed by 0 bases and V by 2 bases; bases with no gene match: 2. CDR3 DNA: TGCGCCAGCAGCCAAAAGGACAGGAGCACAGATACGCAGTATTTT. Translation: CASSQKDRSTDTQYF.

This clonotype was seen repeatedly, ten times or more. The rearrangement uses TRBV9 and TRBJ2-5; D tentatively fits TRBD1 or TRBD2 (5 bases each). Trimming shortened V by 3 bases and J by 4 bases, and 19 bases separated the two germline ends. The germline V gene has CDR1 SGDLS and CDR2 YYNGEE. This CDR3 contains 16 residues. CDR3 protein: CASSGGRYGGVETQYF. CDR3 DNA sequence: TGTGCCAGCAGCGGAGGCCGGTATGGGGGTGTAGAGACCCAGTACTTC.

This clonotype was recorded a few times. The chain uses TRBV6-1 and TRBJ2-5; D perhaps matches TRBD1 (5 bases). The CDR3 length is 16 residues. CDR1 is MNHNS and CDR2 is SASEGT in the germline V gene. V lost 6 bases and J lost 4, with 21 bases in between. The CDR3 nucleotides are TGTGCCAGCAGCCCTCTAGGCCTCGCTGGGGCAGAGACCCAGTACTTC. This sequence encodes CASSPLGLAGAETQYF.

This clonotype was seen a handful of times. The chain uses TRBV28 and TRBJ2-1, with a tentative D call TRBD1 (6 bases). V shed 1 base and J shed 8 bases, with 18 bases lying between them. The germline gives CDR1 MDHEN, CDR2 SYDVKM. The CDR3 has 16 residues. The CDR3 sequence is CASSLLSRGAFDEQFF. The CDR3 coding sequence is TGTGCCAGCAGTTTATTGTCCAGGGGCGCCTTCGATGAGCAGTTCTTC.

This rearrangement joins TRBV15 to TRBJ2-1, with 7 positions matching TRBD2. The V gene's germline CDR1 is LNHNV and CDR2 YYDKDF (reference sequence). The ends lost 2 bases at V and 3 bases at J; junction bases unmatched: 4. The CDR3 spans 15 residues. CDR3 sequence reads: CATSRQGGLYNEQFF. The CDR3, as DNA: TGTGCCACCAGCAGACAGGGAGGGCTCTACAATGAGCAGTTCTTC.

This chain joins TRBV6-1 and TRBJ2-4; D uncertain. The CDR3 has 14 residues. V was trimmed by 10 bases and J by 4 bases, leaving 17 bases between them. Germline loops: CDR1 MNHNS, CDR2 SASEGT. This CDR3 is CATLATGRKNIQYF. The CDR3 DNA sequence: TGTGCCACCCTCGCCACCGGACGGAAAAACATTCAGTACTTC.

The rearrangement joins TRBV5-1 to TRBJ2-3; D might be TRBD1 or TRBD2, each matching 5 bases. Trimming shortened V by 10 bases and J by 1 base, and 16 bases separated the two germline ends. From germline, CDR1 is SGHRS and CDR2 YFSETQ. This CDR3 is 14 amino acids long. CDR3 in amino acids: CAGQRGPGTDTQYF. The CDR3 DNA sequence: TGCGCCGGCCAGAGGGGCCCTGGCACAGATACGCAGTATTTT.

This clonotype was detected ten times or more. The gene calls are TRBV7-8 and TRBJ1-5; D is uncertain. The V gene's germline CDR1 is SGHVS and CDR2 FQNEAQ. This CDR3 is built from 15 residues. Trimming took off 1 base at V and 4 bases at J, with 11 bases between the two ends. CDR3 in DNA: TGTGCCAGCAGCTTAGAAAGGGCTGGGAATCAGCCCCAGCATTTT. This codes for CASSLERAGNQPQHF.

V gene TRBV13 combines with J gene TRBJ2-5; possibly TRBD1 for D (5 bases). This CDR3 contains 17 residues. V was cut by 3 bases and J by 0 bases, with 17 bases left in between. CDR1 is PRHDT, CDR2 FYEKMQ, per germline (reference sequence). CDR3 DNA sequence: TGTGCCAGCAGCTTGGGAAGGCAGGGCTTGAACCAAGAGACCCAGTACTTC. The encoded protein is CASSLGRQGLNQETQYF.

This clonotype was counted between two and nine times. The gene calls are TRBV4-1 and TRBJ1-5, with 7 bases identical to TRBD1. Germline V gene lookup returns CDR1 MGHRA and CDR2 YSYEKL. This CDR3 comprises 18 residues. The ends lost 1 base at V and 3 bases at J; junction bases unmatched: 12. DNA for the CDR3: TGCGCCAGCAGCCAAGGGATATGGGAGACAGGGCCCAATCAGCCCCAGCATTTT. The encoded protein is CASSQGIWETGPNQPQHF.